The 28 T cell receptor beta chains in this list originate from one sample, sequenced in a study of T cells after yellow fever vaccination. Via MiXCR, TCRdb re-called the 5' RACE reads, giving one row per CDR3 protein. The sample lists a few hundred thousand distinct CDR3 sequences; under 9% were seen once. The sequenced sample was CD4+ T cells sorted from PBMCs, obtained 5 days after the yellow fever booster vaccination. These receptors all come from a man younger than 30 who received the YFV17D yellow fever vaccine.

The gene calls are TRBV20-1 and TRBJ2-3; D is unclear. This CDR3 is built from 11 residues. The germline V gene encodes CDR1 DFQATT and CDR2 SNEGSKA (reference sequence). V lost 3 bases and J 5 bases, leaving 6 bases between the germline ends. CDR3 in amino acids: CSASWGDTQYF. CDR3 DNA: TGCAGTGCTAGCTGGGGAGATACGCAGTATTTT.

V is TRBV6-6 and J is TRBJ1-2; D is possibly TRBD1 (6 bases). CDR1 and CDR2 (germline): MNHNY, SVGAGI (reference sequence). V lost 6 bases and J lost 3, with 14 bases in between. This CDR3 is built from 14 residues. CDR3 DNA: TGTGCCAGCAGACATCAGGGGACCCACTATGGCTACACCTTC. It yields the protein CASRHQGTHYGYTF.

This clonotype was seen a few times. The chain employs TRBV2 and TRBJ2-5; 7 bases map to TRBD2. CDR1 and CDR2 (germline): SNHLY, FYNNEI. Unmatched junction bases numbered 4, after V lost 5 bases and J lost 1 base. This CDR3 has 14 amino acids. Here the CDR3 reads CASSRGEAQETQYF. CDR3 sequence (DNA): TGTGCCAGCAGTCGGGGGGAGGCCCAAGAGACCCAGTACTTC.

The rearrangement links TRBV5-4 to TRBJ1-1; D is ambiguous. The germline V and J ends were trimmed by 3 bases and 3 bases, with 12 bases remaining between them. Germline V gene data show CDR1 as SGHNT and CDR2 as YYREEE (reference sequence). The CDR3 consists of 14 residues. This chain's CDR3 is CASSSVGIDTEAFF. The CDR3 nucleotides read TGTGCCAGCAGCTCAGTCGGGATCGACACTGAAGCTTTCTTT.

This clonotype has a count of ten or more. V and J are TRBV7-2 and TRBJ1-2; D gene unclear. The V gene lost 5 bases and the J gene lost 8 bases, with 15 bases spanning the gap. Looked up from germline, CDR1 is SGHTA and CDR2 is FQGNSA. The CDR3 covers 13 residues. The CDR3 here is CASSPDASWGYTF. CDR3 in DNA: TGTGCCAGCAGCCCTGACGCATCATGGGGCTACACCTTC.

This clonotype came up many times. The chain employs TRBV10-3 and TRBJ2-3, with TRBD1 as a possible D gene (6 bases). V was cut by 5 bases and J by 8 bases, with 20 bases left in between. Germline V gene sequence: CDR1 ENHRY, CDR2 SYGVKD. This CDR3 has 15 amino acids. Written as DNA, the CDR3 is TGTGCCATCAGTCCGGGCCTGTTGGAAGGGGGTACGCAGTATTTT. As protein: CAISPGLLEGGTQYF.

The gene calls are TRBV7-6 and TRBJ2-3; unclear D gene. Trimming took off 5 bases at V and 6 bases at J, with 9 bases between the two ends. The CDR3 extends over 12 amino acids. Germline CDR1 SGHVS, CDR2 FNYEAQ. The CDR3 region has the DNA TGTGCCAGCAGCGCCTACTTGGATACGCAGTATTTT. Translated, it gives CASSAYLDTQYF.

V usage is TRBV11-2 and J usage is TRBJ2-7; the D is unclear. The CDR3 runs to 14 residues. Trimming pared 5 bases from V and 4 bases from J, leaving 15 bases between. Germline V gives CDR1 SGHAT, CDR2 FQNNGV. This CDR3 reads CASSRDPTAYEQYF. CDR3 nucleotide sequence: TGTGCCAGCAGCCGTGATCCGACGGCGTACGAGCAGTACTTC.

This clonotype was seen a few times. J is TRBJ2-5 and V is TRBV5-4; weak D call: TRBD2 (5 bases). Trimming took 4 bases from V and 1 from J, leaving 11 bases between them. The germline V gene has CDR1 SGHNT and CDR2 YYREEE (reference sequence). The CDR3 extends over 14 amino acids. The chain's CDR3 is CASSPEGLQETQYF. The CDR3 DNA reads as TGTGCCAGCAGCCCAGAGGGCCTCCAAGAGACCCAGTACTTC.

This clonotype was picked up many times. The chain is built from TRBV18 and TRBJ1-2; 8 bases line up with TRBD1. Germline CDR1 KGHSH, CDR2 LQKENI. V trimming: 6 bases; J trimming: 3 bases; junction bases outside the gene matches: 3. The CDR3 runs 13 residues. The CDR3 region has the DNA TGTGCCAGCTCCCAGACAGGGGACTATGGCTACACCTTC. Translating gives CASSQTGDYGYTF. Together with reference TRBV18 and TRBJ1-2, the CDR3 gives the full variable domain: NAGVMQNPRHLVRRRGQEARLRCSPMKGHSHVYWYRQLPEEGLKFMVYLQKENIIDESGMPKERFSAEFPKEGPSILRIQQVVRGDSAAYFCASSQTGDYGYTFGSGTRLTVV.

This clonotype was observed at least ten times. The rearrangement uses TRBV7-9 and TRBJ1-4, with unresolved D. There are 14 residues in the CDR3. From germline, CDR1 is SEHNR and CDR2 FQNEAQ (reference sequence). Trimming took off 3 bases at V and 8 bases at J, with 13 bases between the two ends. The CDR3 spells CASSLTGLGEKLFF. In DNA, the CDR3 is TGTGCCAGCAGCTTGACTGGACTTGGGGAAAAACTGTTTTTT.

This clonotype has only a few counts. The rearrangement joins TRBV20-1 to TRBJ2-3, with 11 nucleotides matching TRBD2. CDR3 size: 19 residues. With V trimmed by 2 bases and J by 0 bases, 13 bases remained unmatched. Germline V gene sequence: CDR1 DFQATT, CDR2 SNEGSKA (reference sequence). CDR3 sequence reads: CSARPPPGGTSGSTDTQYF. CDR3 nucleotide sequence: TGCAGTGCTAGACCGCCACCCGGCGGGACTAGCGGTAGCACAGATACGCAGTATTTT.

In its sample, this clonotype was seen a few times. V usage is TRBV4-3 and J usage is TRBJ2-1; no clear D gene. CDR3 length: 12 amino acids. The germline gives CDR1 LGHNA, CDR2 YSLEER. The V end was cut by 0 bases, the J end by 7 bases, with 4 bases between. CDR3 bases: TGCGCCAGCAGCCAAGAACGAAATGAGCAGTTCTTC. Its translation is CASSQERNEQFF.

As to this clonotype: The junction does not match germline at one end; this may be a read error. The chain employs TRBV4-2 and TRBJ1-2, with 8 bases aligning to TRBD1. The CDR3 has 19 amino acids. Germline CDR1 and CDR2: LGHNA and YNFKEQ. The CDR3, as DNA: TGTGCCCGCAGCGTTAGCCGGGACAGGCTCACTCCTGACAACTATGGCTACACCTTC. Protein: CARSVSRDRLTPDNYGYTF.

CDR3 residues: CASRAQGVGTGEQFF. The CDR3 region has the DNA TGTGCCAGCAGAGCACAGGGGGTAGGTACAGGTGAGCAGTTCTTC. V gene TRBV12-3 or TRBV12-4 combines with J gene TRBJ2-1; 8 bases are shared with TRBD1. The V and J ends lost 6 bases and 9 bases, in that order; junction bases with no gene match: 13. The CDR3 runs to 15 residues.

This chain connects TRBV7-2 to TRBJ2-3; the match to TRBD2 covers 10 bases. Germline V CDR1 and CDR2: SGHTA, FQGNSA. With 5 bases clipped from V and 2 bases from J, the junction kept 10 bases outside the gene matches. The CDR3 totals 17 residues. This CDR3 reads CASSPRISGGLTDTQYF. In DNA form, the CDR3 reads TGTGCCAGCAGCCCAAGAATTAGCGGGGGGCTCACAGATACGCAGTATTTT.

This clonotype was found a few times. The V and J genes are TRBV5-5 and TRBJ1-6, with D possibly matching TRBD1 (5 bases). Trimming took off 0 bases at V and 0 bases at J, with 10 bases between the two ends. Germline-derived CDR1 and CDR2 are SGHKS and YYEKEE (reference sequence). This CDR3 comprises 17 residues. The CDR3 DNA sequence: TGTGCCAGCAGCTTGGTGGACATCTTCTCCTATAATTCACCCCTCCACTTT. Encoded protein: CASSLVDIFSYNSPLHF.

There are a few counts of this clonotype. The chain joins TRBV11-2 to TRBJ2-6, with 7 nucleotides matching TRBD1. V was pared by 5 bases and J by 2 bases, with 6 bases of the junction left unmatched. This CDR3 has 16 residues. CDR1 is SGHAT, CDR2 FQNNGV, per germline. The CDR3 spells CASSQGQVPGANVLTF. Written as DNA, the CDR3 is TGTGCCAGCAGCCAAGGACAGGTCCCTGGGGCCAACGTCCTGACTTTC.

This clonotype has a handful of counts. The chain uses TRBV5-1 and TRBJ1-4; D is perhaps TRBD1 (6 bases). Germline values: CDR1 SGHRS, CDR2 YFSETQ. With 0 bases removed from V and 5 bases from J, the gap between germline ends came to 11 bases. This CDR3 has 15 amino acids. The CDR3 DNA sequence: TGCGCCAGCAGCTTGGCCGGGGGCCGCAATGAAAAACTGTTTTTT. Protein product: CASSLAGGRNEKLFF. The variable domain in full, with the rest retrieved from reference TRBV5-1 and TRBJ1-4, is KAGVTQTPRYLIKTRGQQVTLSCSPISGHRSVSWYQQTPGQGLQFLFEYFSETQRNKGNFPGRFSGRQFSNSRSEMNVSTLELGDSALYLCASSLAGGRNEKLFFGSGTQLSVL.

The V and J genes are TRBV7-2 and TRBJ2-3; D is uncertain. The ends were cut back, 3 bases at V and 4 bases at J, with 8 bases in the middle. The germline V gene encodes CDR1 SGHTA and CDR2 FQGNSA. This CDR3 comprises 13 residues. CDR3 DNA sequence: TGTGCCAGCAGCTTGGAGTTCCCAGATACGCAGTATTTT. It specifies CASSLEFPDTQYF. Complete variable domain (other parts from reference TRBV7-2 and TRBJ2-3): GAGVSQSPSNKVTEKGKDVELRCDPISGHTALYWYRQSLGQGLEFLIYFQGNSAPDKSGLPSDRFSAERTGGSVSTLTIQRTQQEDSAVYLCASSLEFPDTQYFGPGTRLTVL.

The chain couples TRBV9 to TRBJ2-3, with 7 nucleotides matching TRBD2. Germline V gives CDR1 SGDLS, CDR2 YYNGEE. With V trimmed by 1 base and J by 4 bases, 6 bases remained unmatched. The CDR3 covers 15 residues. The CDR3 region has the DNA TGTGCCAGCAGCGTACGGGGGGTAGGGTCAGATACGCAGTATTTT. It encodes CASSVRGVGSDTQYF. Supplemented by reference TRBV9 and TRBJ2-3, the full variable domain reads DSGVTQTPKHLITATGQRVTLRCSPRSGDLSVYWYQQSLDQGLQFLIQYYNGEERAKGNILERFSAQQFPDLHSELNLSSLELGDSALYFCASSVRGVGSDTQYFGPGTRLTVL.

The chain links TRBV5-5 to TRBJ1-6, with 11 bases identical to TRBD1. The CDR3 spans 17 residues. V lost 4 bases, J lost 7 bases, and 10 bases stayed unmatched. Germline-derived CDR1 and CDR2 are SGHKS and YYEKEE (reference sequence). The CDR3 region is CASSGGPRTGGNSPLHF. CDR3 DNA sequence: TGTGCCAGCAGCGGGGGACCTAGGACAGGGGGCAATTCACCCCTCCACTTT. Looking up the rest from reference TRBV5-5 and TRBJ1-6 gives the full variable domain: DAGVTQSPTHLIKTRGQQVTLRCSPISGHKSVSWYQQVLGQGPQFIFQYYEKEERGRGNFPDRFSARQFPNYSSELNVNALLLGDSALYLCASSGGPRTGGNSPLHFGNGTRLTVT.

This clonotype was recorded a few times. The CDR3 loop is CASSTGTALYEQYF. CDR3 DNA sequence: TGTGCCAGCAGCACCGGGACGGCCTTATACGAGCAGTACTTC. V gene TRBV7-2 combines with J gene TRBJ2-7; D may correspond to TRBD1 or TRBD2 (5 bases each). The CDR3 sequence is 14 residues long. Germline V lookup: CDR1 SGHTA, CDR2 FQGNSA. V dropped 5 bases and J dropped 4 bases, with 15 bases sitting between them. The full variable domain, in which reference TRBV7-2 and TRBJ2-7 provide the parts outside the CDR3, is GAGVSQSPSNKVTEKGKDVELRCDPISGHTALYWYRQSLGQGLEFLIYFQGNSAPDKSGLPSDRFSAERTGGSVSTLTIQRTQQEDSAVYLCASSTGTALYEQYFGPGTRLTVT.

V gene TRBV12-3 or TRBV12-4 combines with J gene TRBJ2-1, with D hard to call. The CDR3 consists of 12 residues. With 6 bases removed from V and 4 bases from J, the gap between germline ends came to 7 bases. The DNA of the CDR3 is TGTGCCAGCAGGAGCGCGTACAATGAGCAGTTCTTC. Amino acid sequence: CASRSAYNEQFF.

The rearrangement uses TRBV4-1 and TRBJ1-1; TRBD1 is a possible D gene (5 bases). CDR3 size: 15 residues. V gave up 4 bases and J gave up 6 bases, with 18 bases separating them. Germline loops: CDR1 MGHRA, CDR2 YSYEKL. The CDR3 reads CASSRDIQVDPEAFF. The CDR3 nucleotides read TGCGCCAGCAGCCGAGACATACAGGTGGACCCTGAAGCTTTCTTT.

This clonotype has only a few counts. The V gene is TRBV7-2, the J gene TRBJ2-1; maybe TRBD2 (6 bases). The ends were cut back, 4 bases at V and 3 bases at J, with 13 bases in the middle. The CDR3 runs 15 residues. Germline CDR1 reads SGHTA; CDR2 reads FQGNSA. The chain's CDR3 is CASSSVRTNYNEQFF. The CDR3 DNA is TGTGCCAGCAGCTCGGTCCGGACTAACTACAATGAGCAGTTCTTC.

This clonotype was detected ten times or more. J is TRBJ2-3 and V is TRBV7-2; 9 nucleotides align to TRBD2. The ends lost 3 bases at V and 2 bases at J; junction bases unmatched: 3. The CDR3 runs 15 residues. Germline values: CDR1 SGHTA, CDR2 FQGNSA. CDR3 nucleotide sequence: TGTGCCAGCAGCTTCGCGGGGGGGCCCACAGATACGCAGTATTTT. Translating gives CASSFAGGPTDTQYF.

The chain couples TRBV11-2 to TRBJ2-5, with D perhaps TRBD2 (7 bases). The CDR3 length is 12 residues. Trimming shortened V by 3 bases and J by 10 bases, and 12 bases separated the two germline ends. CDR1 is SGHAT, CDR2 FQNNGV, per germline. The CDR3 region is CASSFRGDNQYF. CDR3 coding DNA: TGTGCCAGCAGCTTCCGGGGGGACAACCAGTACTTC.